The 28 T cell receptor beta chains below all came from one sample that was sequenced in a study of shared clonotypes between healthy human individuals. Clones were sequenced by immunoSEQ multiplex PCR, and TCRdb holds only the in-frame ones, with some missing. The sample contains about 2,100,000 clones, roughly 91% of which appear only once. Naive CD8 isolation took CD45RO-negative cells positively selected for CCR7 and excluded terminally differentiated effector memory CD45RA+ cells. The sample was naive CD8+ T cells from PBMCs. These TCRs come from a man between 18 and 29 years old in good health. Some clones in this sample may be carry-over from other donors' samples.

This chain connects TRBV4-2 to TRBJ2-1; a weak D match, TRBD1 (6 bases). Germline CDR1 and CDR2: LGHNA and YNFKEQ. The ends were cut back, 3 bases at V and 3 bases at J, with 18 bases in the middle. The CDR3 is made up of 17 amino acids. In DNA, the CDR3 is TGTGCCAGCAGCCACGGTCCGACGGGACAAGACTACAATGAGCAGTTCTTC. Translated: CASSHGPTGQDYNEQFF.

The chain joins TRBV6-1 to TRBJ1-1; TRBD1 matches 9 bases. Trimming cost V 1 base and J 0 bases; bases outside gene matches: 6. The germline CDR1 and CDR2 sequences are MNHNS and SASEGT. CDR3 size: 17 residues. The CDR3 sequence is CASSEEGRTGVNTEAFF. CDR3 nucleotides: TGTGCCAGCAGTGAAGAGGGAAGGACAGGGGTGAACACTGAAGCTTTCTTT.

CDR3 bases: TGTGCCAGCAGTTCCACTAGCGGGATCAACACCGGGGAGCTGTTTTTT. This gives the protein CASSSTSGINTGELFF. The chain joins TRBV28 to TRBJ2-2; 10 bases are shared with TRBD2. The ends lost 4 bases at V and 2 bases at J; junction bases unmatched: 4. CDR1 is MDHEN and CDR2 is SYDVKM in the germline V gene. CDR3 length equals 16 residues.

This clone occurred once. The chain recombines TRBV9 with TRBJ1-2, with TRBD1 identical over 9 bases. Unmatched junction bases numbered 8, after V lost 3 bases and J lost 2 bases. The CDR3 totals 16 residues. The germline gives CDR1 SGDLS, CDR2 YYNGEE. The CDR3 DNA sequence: TGTGCCAGCAGCGGGTCCCGGGACAGGGAAAACTATGGCTACACCTTC. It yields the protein CASSGSRDRENYGYTF.

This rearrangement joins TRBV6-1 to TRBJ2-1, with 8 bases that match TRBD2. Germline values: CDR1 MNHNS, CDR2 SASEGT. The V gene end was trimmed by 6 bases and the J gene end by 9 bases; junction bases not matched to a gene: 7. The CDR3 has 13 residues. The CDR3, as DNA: TGTGCCAGCAGGGGACTAGATAGGGGTGAGCAGTTCTTC. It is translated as CASRGLDRGEQFF.

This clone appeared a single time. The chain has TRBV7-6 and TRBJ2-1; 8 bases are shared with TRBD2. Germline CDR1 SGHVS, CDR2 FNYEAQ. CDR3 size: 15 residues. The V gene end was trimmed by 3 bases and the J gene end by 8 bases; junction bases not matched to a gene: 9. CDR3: CASSFIAGRVDEQFF. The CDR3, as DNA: TGTGCCAGCAGCTTTATAGCGGGGAGAGTGGATGAGCAGTTCTTC.

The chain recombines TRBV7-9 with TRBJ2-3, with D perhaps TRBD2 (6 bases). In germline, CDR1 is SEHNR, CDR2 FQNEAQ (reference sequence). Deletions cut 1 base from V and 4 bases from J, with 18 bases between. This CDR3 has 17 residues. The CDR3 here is CASSLEEGTQGADTQYF. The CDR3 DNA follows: TGTGCCAGCAGCTTAGAGGAGGGCACGCAGGGCGCAGATACGCAGTATTTT.

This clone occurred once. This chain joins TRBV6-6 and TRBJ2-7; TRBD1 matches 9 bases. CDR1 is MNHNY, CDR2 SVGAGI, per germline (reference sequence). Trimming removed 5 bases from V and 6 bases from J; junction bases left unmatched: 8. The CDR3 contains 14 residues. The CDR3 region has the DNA TGTGCCAGCAGTACCGGGACAGGGTGGTTCGAGCAGTACTTC. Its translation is CASSTGTGWFEQYF.

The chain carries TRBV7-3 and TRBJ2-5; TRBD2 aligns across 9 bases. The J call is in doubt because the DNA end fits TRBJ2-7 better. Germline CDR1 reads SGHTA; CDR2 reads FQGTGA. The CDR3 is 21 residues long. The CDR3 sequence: CASSFYEGLAWGGSCCYEQYF. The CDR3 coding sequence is TGTGCCAGCAGCTTTTACGAGGGACTAGCTTGGGGAGGGAGTTGTTGCTACGAGCAGTACTTC.

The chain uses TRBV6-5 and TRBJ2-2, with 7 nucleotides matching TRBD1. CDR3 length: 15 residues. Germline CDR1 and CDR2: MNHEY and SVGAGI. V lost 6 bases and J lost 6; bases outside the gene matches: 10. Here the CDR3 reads CASRLGQGESGELFF. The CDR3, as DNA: TGTGCCAGCAGATTAGGGCAGGGGGAATCCGGGGAGCTGTTTTTT.

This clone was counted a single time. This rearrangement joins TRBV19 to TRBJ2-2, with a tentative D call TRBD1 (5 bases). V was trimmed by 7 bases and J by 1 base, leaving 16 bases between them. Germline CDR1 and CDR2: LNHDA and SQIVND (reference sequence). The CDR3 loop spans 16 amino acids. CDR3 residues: CASNTRAGKNTGELFF. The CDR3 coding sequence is TGTGCCAGTAACACCCGGGCAGGGAAGAACACCGGGGAGCTGTTTTTT.

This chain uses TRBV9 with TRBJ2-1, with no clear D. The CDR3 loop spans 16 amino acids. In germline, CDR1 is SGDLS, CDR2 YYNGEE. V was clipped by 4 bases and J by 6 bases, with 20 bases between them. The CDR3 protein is CASSPPWGSAINEQFF. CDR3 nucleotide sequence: TGTGCCAGCAGCCCCCCATGGGGATCGGCGATCAATGAGCAGTTCTTC. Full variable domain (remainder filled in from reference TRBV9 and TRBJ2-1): DSGVTQTPKHLITATGQRVTLRCSPRSGDLSVYWYQQSLDQGLQFLIQYYNGEERAKGNILERFSAQQFPDLHSELNLSSLELGDSALYFCASSPPWGSAINEQFFGPGTRLTVL.

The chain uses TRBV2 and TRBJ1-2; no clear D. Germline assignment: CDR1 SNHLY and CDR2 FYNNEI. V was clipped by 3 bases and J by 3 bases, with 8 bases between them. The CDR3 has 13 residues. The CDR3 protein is CASSDVSYYGYTF. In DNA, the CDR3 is TGTGCCAGCAGTGATGTTTCATACTATGGCTACACCTTC. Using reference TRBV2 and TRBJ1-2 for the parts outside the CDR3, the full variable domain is EPEVTQTPSHQVTQMGQEVILRCVPISNHLYFYWYRQILGQKVEFLVSFYNNEISEKSEIFDDQFSVERPDGSNFTLKIRSTKLEDSAMYFCASSDVSYYGYTFGSGTRLTVV.

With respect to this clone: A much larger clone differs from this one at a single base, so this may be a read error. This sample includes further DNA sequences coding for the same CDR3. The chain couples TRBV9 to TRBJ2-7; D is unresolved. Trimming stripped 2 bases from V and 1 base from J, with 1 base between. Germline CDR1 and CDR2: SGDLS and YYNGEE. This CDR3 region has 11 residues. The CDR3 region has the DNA TGTGCCAGCAGCGTTTCCTACGAGCAGTACTTC. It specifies CASSVSYEQYF.

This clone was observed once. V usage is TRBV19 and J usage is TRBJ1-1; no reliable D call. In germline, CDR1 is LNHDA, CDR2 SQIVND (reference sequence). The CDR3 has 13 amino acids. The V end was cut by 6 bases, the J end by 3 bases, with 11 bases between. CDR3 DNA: TGTGCCAGTAGCCCCGGTCGTTACACTGAAGCTTTCTTT. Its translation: CASSPGRYTEAFF.

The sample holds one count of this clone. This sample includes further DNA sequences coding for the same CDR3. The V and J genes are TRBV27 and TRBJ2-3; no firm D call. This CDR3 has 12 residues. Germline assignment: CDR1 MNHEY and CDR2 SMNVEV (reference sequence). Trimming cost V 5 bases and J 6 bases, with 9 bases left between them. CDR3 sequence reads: CASSPPADTQYF. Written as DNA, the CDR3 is TGTGCCAGCAGTCCTCCGGCGGATACGCAGTATTTT.

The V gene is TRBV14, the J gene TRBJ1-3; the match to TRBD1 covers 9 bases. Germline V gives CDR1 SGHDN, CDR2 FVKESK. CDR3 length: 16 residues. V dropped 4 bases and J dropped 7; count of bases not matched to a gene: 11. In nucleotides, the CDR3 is TGTGCCAGCAGCCCCTTATGGACAGGGGAGAGGAACACCATATATTTT. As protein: CASSPLWTGERNTIYF.

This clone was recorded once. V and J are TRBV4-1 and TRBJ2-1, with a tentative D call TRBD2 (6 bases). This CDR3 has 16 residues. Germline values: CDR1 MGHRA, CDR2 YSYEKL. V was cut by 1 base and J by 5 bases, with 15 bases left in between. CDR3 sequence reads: CASSQGSGEINNEQFF. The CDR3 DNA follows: TGCGCCAGCAGCCAAGGTAGCGGAGAAATCAACAATGAGCAGTTCTTC.

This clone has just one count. CDR3 amino acids: CASSQGSSYYGYTF. For the CDR3, the DNA is TGCGCCAGCAGCCAAGGCAGCAGCTACTATGGCTACACCTTC. The chain is built from TRBV4-3 and TRBJ1-2, with D unresolved. Germline CDR1 LGHNA, CDR2 YSLEER. Trimming took 1 base from V and 3 from J, leaving 9 bases between them. The CDR3 contains 14 residues.

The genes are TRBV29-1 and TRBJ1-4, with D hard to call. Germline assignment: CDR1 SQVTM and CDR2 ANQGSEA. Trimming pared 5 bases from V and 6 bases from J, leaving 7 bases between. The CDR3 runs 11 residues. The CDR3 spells CSVRLDEKLFF. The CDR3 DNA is TGCAGCGTTAGACTGGATGAAAAACTGTTTTTT.

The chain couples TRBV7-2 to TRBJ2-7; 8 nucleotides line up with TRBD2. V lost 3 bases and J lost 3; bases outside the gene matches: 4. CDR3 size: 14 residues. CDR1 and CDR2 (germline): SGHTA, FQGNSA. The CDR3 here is CASSLSGGFYEQYF. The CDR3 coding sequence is TGTGCCAGCAGCTTGAGCGGGGGTTTCTACGAGCAGTACTTC.

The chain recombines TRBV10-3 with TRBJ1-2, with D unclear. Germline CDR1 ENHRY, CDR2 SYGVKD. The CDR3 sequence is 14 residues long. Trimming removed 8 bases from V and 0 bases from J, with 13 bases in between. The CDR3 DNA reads TGTGCCATCTCTGGGAGCGGAGCTAACTATGGCTACACCTTC. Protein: CAISGSGANYGYTF.

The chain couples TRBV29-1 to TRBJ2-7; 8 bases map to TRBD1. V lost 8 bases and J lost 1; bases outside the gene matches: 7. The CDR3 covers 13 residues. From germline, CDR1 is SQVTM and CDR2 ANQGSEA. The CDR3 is CSIWTGMSYEQYF. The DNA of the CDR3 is TGCAGCATATGGACAGGGATGTCCTACGAGCAGTACTTC.

The CDR3 is CASSPWTGAWNEQFF. The CDR3 DNA reads TGCGCCAGCAGCCCCTGGACAGGGGCGTGGAATGAGCAGTTCTTC. The V gene is TRBV5-1, the J gene TRBJ2-1; 9 bases are shared with TRBD1. The length of the CDR3 is 15 residues. Germline trimming cut 4 bases from V and 7 bases from J; bases unmatched to any gene: 9. Germline V gene lookup returns CDR1 SGHRS and CDR2 YFSETQ.

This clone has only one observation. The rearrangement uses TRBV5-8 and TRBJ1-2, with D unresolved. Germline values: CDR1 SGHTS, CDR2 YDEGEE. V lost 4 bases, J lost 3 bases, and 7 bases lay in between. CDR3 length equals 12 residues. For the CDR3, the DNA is TGTGCCAGCAGCCCCCAAGACTATGGCTACACCTTC. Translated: CASSPQDYGYTF.

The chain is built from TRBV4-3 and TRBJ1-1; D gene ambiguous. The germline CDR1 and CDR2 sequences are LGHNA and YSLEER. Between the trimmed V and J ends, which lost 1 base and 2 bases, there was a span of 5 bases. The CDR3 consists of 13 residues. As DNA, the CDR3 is TGCGCCAGCAGCCAAGGACCTAACACTGAAGCTTTCTTT. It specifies CASSQGPNTEAFF.

DNA of the CDR3: TGTGCCAGCAGCGTGGGACCGGGGCATCAGCCCCAGCATTTT. This gives the protein CASSVGPGHQPQHF. The chain links TRBV13 to TRBJ1-5, with a possible D match to TRBD1 (5 bases). The germline CDR1 and CDR2 sequences are PRHDT and FYEKMQ (reference sequence). The CDR3 totals 14 residues. V lost 5 bases and J 5 bases, leaving 13 bases between the germline ends. The complete variable domain, with remaining parts taken from reference TRBV13 and TRBJ1-5, reads AAGVIQSPRHLIKEKRETATLKCYPIPRHDTVYWYQQGPGQDPQFLISFYEKMQSDKGSIPDRFSAQQFSDYHSELNMSSLELGDSALYFCASSVGPGHQPQHFGDGTRLSIL.

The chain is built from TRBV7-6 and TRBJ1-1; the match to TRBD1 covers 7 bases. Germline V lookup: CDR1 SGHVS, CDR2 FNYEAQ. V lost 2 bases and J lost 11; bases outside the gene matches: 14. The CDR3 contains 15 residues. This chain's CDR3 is CASSLMAGGQALAFF. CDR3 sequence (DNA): TGTGCCAGCAGCTTAATGGCCGGAGGACAGGCTCTGGCTTTCTTT.